These T cell receptor beta chains were read from a single sample in a study of shared clonotypes between healthy human individuals. Method: immunoSEQ multiplex PCR; TCRdb's copy keeps in-frame clones and lacks some. Of about 1 million clones listed, 70% to 80% are singletons. Sequenced material: memory CD4+ T cells sorted from blood. The receptors come from a man aged 18-30 years in good health. Each CDR3 is given with its conserved first and last residue. D genes are given only for firm matches. Clone size is shown for a subset of rows, as once, few, many or a class of expanded clone.

D: TRBD2
size: -
J: TRBJ2-2
length: 14
V: TRBV30
DNA: TGTGCCTGGAGGCTAGCGGGGGGTGGCGGGGAGCTGTTTTTT
CDR3: CAWRLAGGGGELFF

D: -
size: few
J: TRBJ1-1
length: 12
V: TRBV5-4
DNA: TGTGCCAGCAGCTCAAGTAACACTGAAGCTTTCTTT
CDR3: CASSSSNTEAFF

D: -
size: -
J: TRBJ2-2
length: 14
V: TRBV11-2
DNA: TGTGCCAGCAGCTTAGATCATAGCACCGGGGAGCTGTTTTTT
CDR3: CASSLDHSTGELFF

D: -
size: few
J: TRBJ1-6
length: 12
V: TRBV21-1
DNA: TGTGCCAGCAACGGATCCGATTCACCCCTCCACTTT
CDR3: CASNGSDSPLHF

D: -
size: many
J: TRBJ1-4
length: 15
V: TRBV25-1
DNA: TGTGCCAGCAGTGAATTGTGGGACGTTAATGAAAAACTGTTTTTT
CDR3: CASSELWDVNEKLFF

D: TRBD1
size: -
J: TRBJ1-4
length: 15
V: TRBV5-6
DNA: TGTGCCAGCAGCTTAACGGGGACAGGGAATGAAAAACTGTTTTTT
CDR3: CASSLTGTGNEKLFF

D: -
size: -
J: TRBJ1-5
length: 14
V: TRBV18
DNA: TGTGCCAGCTCACCGACCGAAGGGAATCAGCCCCAGCATTTT
CDR3: CASSPTEGNQPQHF

D: -
size: -
J: TRBJ2-3
length: 13
V: TRBV11-3
DNA: TGTGCCAGCAGCTTTTTCCAGTCAGATACGCAGTATTTT
CDR3: CASSFFQSDTQYF

D: TRBD1
size: -
J: TRBJ2-7
length: 15
V: TRBV15
DNA: TGTGCCACCAGCAGAGAAACAGGGGGCAGCTACGAGCAGTACTTC
CDR3: CATSRETGGSYEQYF

D: TRBD1
size: -
J: TRBJ2-2
length: 17
V: TRBV27
DNA: TGTGCCAGCAGTTTTTTTACAGGACAGGGGGCACCCGGGGAGCTGTTTTTT
CDR3: CASSFFTGQGAPGELFF

D: -
size: -
J: TRBJ1-3
length: 11
V: TRBV20-1
DNA: TGCAGTGCCCCCAACATGAACACCATATATTTT
CDR3: CSAPNMNTIYF

D: -
size: -
J: TRBJ2-3
length: 17
V: TRBV18
DNA: TGTGCCAGCTCACCACGAGGGGGGAGCCTCAACACAGATACGCAGTATTTT
CDR3: CASSPRGGSLNTDTQYF

D: TRBD2
size: -
J: TRBJ2-2
length: 15
V: TRBV2
DNA: TGTGCCAGCAGGGGGACTAGCGGAAACACCGGGGAGCTGTTTTTT
CDR3: CASRGTSGNTGELFF

D: -
size: few
J: TRBJ1-4
length: 13
V: TRBV29-1
DNA: TGCAGCGTTCGAGAGGGATTGGGTGAAAAACTGTTTTTT
CDR3: CSVREGLGEKLFF

D: -
size: -
J: TRBJ2-7
length: 15
V: TRBV5-1
DNA: TGCGCCAGCAGCGGGGTCACAGGGACCTCAGACGAGCAGTACTTC
CDR3: CASSGVTGTSDEQYF

D: TRBD2
size: -
J: TRBJ2-7
length: 13
V: TRBV10-1
DNA: TGCGCCAGCAGTGTAACTAGCGGGAACGAGCAGTACTTC
CDR3: CASSVTSGNEQYF

D: -
size: once
J: TRBJ2-5
length: 14
V: TRBV28
DNA: TGTGCCAGCAGGCCCCAGGGGAGGGAAGAGACCCAGTACTTC
CDR3: CASRPQGREETQYF

D: -
size: -
J: TRBJ2-7
length: 14
V: TRBV7-2
DNA: TGTGCCAGCAGCAAACAGGGCAGTACCTACGAGCAGTACTTC
CDR3: CASSKQGSTYEQYF

D: -
size: -
J: TRBJ1-1
length: 11
V: TRBV30
DNA: TGTGCCTGGTCCAGGGAGACTGAAGCTTTCTTT
CDR3: CAWSRETEAFF

D: TRBD1
size: -
J: TRBJ2-1
length: 15
V: TRBV18
DNA: TGTGCCAGCTCACCACCGGGACAGGCTAACAATGAGCAGTTCTTC
CDR3: CASSPPGQANNEQFF

D: TRBD1
size: -
J: TRBJ2-7
length: 15
V: TRBV10-3
DNA: TGTGCCACTATTCCCGGGACAGGGGGCTCCTACGAGCAGTACTTC
CDR3: CATIPGTGGSYEQYF

D: -
size: few
J: TRBJ1-5
length: 11
V: TRBV20-1
DNA: TGCAGTGTTACGCAAGGTCAGCCCCAGCATTTT
CDR3: CSVTQGQPQHF

D: TRBD2
size: -
J: TRBJ2-5
length: 18
V: TRBV5-6
DNA: TGTGCCAGCAGCTTGCTCTTGGGACTAGCGGGGGGCCAAGAGACCCAGTACTTC
CDR3: CASSLLLGLAGGQETQYF

D: -
size: -
J: TRBJ2-3
length: 15
V: TRBV9
DNA: TGTGCCAGCAGCCCCCGGATGGGGTGGACAGATACGCAGTATTTT
CDR3: CASSPRMGWTDTQYF

D: TRBD1
size: -
J: TRBJ2-7
length: 17
V: TRBV5-1
DNA: TGCGCCAGCAGCTTGGCCGGGGGGACAGGGCAATCGGGAGAGCAGTACTTC
CDR3: CASSLAGGTGQSGEQYF

D: -
size: -
J: TRBJ2-7
length: 14
V: TRBV7-7
DNA: TGTGCTAGCAGCTTAGAGGGCAGAATTTACGAGCAGTACTTC
CDR3: CASSLEGRIYEQYF

D: TRBD1
size: -
J: TRBJ1-5
length: 11
V: TRBV20-1
DNA: TGCAGTGCCACAGGGGGACAGCCCCAGCATTTT
CDR3: CSATGGQPQHF

D: -
size: -
J: TRBJ2-7
length: 14
V: TRBV27
DNA: TGTGCCAGCAGGCGAGGGCAGGGGTCCTACGAGCAGTACTTC
CDR3: CASRRGQGSYEQYF

D: TRBD1
size: -
J: TRBJ1-6
length: 16
V: TRBV27
DNA: TGTGCCAGCACCAGACAGGGGGCGGTCTATAATTCACCCCTCCACTTT
CDR3: CASTRQGAVYNSPLHF

D: TRBD1
size: -
J: TRBJ1-1
length: 16
V: TRBV27
DNA: TGTGCCAGCAGTTCTACAGGGGGCGTGAGGAACACTGAAGCTTTCTTT
CDR3: CASSSTGGVRNTEAFF

D: TRBD1
size: -
J: TRBJ1-4
length: 15
V: TRBV18
DNA: TGTGCCAGCTCACCACCGTCAGGGGGTAATGAAAAACTGTTTTTT
CDR3: CASSPPSGGNEKLFF

D: -
size: -
J: TRBJ2-1
length: 13
V: TRBV6-1
DNA: TGTGCCAGCAGTCTTACAGGAAACAATGAGCAGTTCTTC
CDR3: CASSLTGNNEQFF

D: -
size: once
J: TRBJ1-2
length: 14
V: TRBV7-3
DNA: TGTGCCAGCAGCTTAGGTTGGCTCCCCTATGGCTACACCTTC
CDR3: CASSLGWLPYGYTF

D: -
size: -
J: TRBJ2-1
length: 9
V: TRBV3-1/TRBV3-2
DNA: TGTGCCAGCAGCTCCAGAGGGTTCTTC
CDR3: CASSSRGFF

D: TRBD1
size: -
J: TRBJ2-5
length: 16
V: TRBV5-1
DNA: TGCGCCAGCAGCTTGAGCAGGGGGCGTGATACAGAGACCCAGTACTTC
CDR3: CASSLSRGRDTETQYF

D: -
size: -
J: TRBJ2-1
length: 15
V: TRBV5-4
DNA: TGTGCCAGCAGCCGGGACAAGAGCTCCTACAATGAGCAGTTCTTC
CDR3: CASSRDKSSYNEQFF

D: -
size: -
J: TRBJ2-3
length: 14
V: TRBV12-5
DNA: TGTGCTAGTGCCTGGGGCGTCAGCACAGATACGCAGTATTTT
CDR3: CASAWGVSTDTQYF

D: -
size: -
J: TRBJ2-7
length: 12
V: TRBV28
DNA: TGTGCCAGCTATGGACATCCTACGGAGCAGTACTTC
CDR3: CASYGHPTEQYF

D: -
size: -
J: TRBJ2-7
length: 17
V: TRBV5-1
DNA: TGCGCCAGCAGCCCGGCCGGGGGACTGATAAGCTCCTACGAGCAGTACTTC
CDR3: CASSPAGGLISSYEQYF

D: TRBD1
size: -
J: TRBJ2-7
length: 16
V: TRBV4-3
DNA: TGCGCCAGCAGCCAAGATAGTGGGACAGGGCGTTACGAGCAGTACTTC
CDR3: CASSQDSGTGRYEQYF

D: TRBD2
size: -
J: TRBJ2-1
length: 15
V: TRBV5-4
DNA: TGTGCCAGCAGCCCCAAAAGCGGGGATTACAATGAGCAGTTCTTC
CDR3: CASSPKSGDYNEQFF

D: -
size: -
J: TRBJ2-1
length: 11
V: TRBV20-1
DNA: TGCAGTGCCGGAGGGGGAGATGAGCAGTTCTTC
CDR3: CSAGGGDEQFF

D: -
size: -
J: TRBJ1-4
length: 16
V: TRBV18
DNA: TGTGCCAGCTCACTAACACAGACCACAACTAATGAAAAACTGTTTTTT
CDR3: CASSLTQTTTNEKLFF

D: -
size: -
J: TRBJ1-2
length: 13
V: TRBV7-8
DNA: TGTGCCAGCACCTCCGGACAGCTCTATGGCTACACCTTC
CDR3: CASTSGQLYGYTF

D: -
size: -
J: TRBJ2-5
length: 16
V: TRBV7-7
DNA: TGTGCTAGCAGCTTATACCGCGCAGGGCTAGAAGAGACCCAGTACTTC
CDR3: CASSLYRAGLEETQYF

D: TRBD1
size: -
J: TRBJ1-6
length: 15
V: TRBV27
DNA: TGTGCCAGCAGTTTATGGGACAGGGATAATTCACCCCTCCACTTT
CDR3: CASSLWDRDNSPLHF

D: -
size: -
J: TRBJ2-7
length: 17
V: TRBV27
DNA: TGTGCCAGCATAAAAGGAAAGCGGAAGGGCTTTAATTACGAGCAGTACTTC
CDR3: CASIKGKRKGFNYEQYF

D: TRBD1
size: -
J: TRBJ2-7
length: 14
V: TRBV5-1
DNA: TGCGCCAGCAGCTTGGAGGGACAGGGTTTCGAGCAGTACTTC
CDR3: CASSLEGQGFEQYF

D: TRBD1
size: -
J: TRBJ1-2
length: 14
V: TRBV29-1
DNA: TGCAGCGTTGTCCCGACAGGGAATAAGGCTGGCTACACCTTC
CDR3: CSVVPTGNKAGYTF

D: -
size: -
J: TRBJ2-1
length: 17
V: TRBV15
DNA: TGTGCCACCAGCAGAGATCGAATAGCGAGCTCCTACAATGAGCAGTTCTTC
CDR3: CATSRDRIASSYNEQFF